This TCR beta chain was recorded in a study of blood T cell repertoires in COVID-19. Study-level background: Samples taken during acute and convalescent COVID-19 were collected in the United States, Italy and Spain.

Original processing notes: Researchers report that nucleated cell counts were estimated from reference gene primer amplification. The method was immunoSEQ multiplex PCR; TCRdb's version includes in-frame clones alone and lacks a portion of them. D and trimming come from the DNA, and the V and J calls and clone size come from that table. The sample has a few hundred thousand clones; 88% are singletons. Two negative PCRs, clearance, or symptom resolution were required of recovered Cohort 3 donors. The CDR3 is 15 residues long. Trimming removed 6 bases from V and 0 bases from J, with 11 bases in between. Germline V gene data show CDR1 as LNHDA and CDR2 as SQIVND (reference sequence).

Sequenced sample: PBMCs or T cells enriched from blood (not recorded which). The sequence came from a woman between 35 and 50 years old who had recovered from COVID-19. The V gene is TRBV19, the J gene TRBJ1-4, with D possibly being TRBD1 (6 bases). CDR3 region: CASRTGTTTNEKLFF. For the CDR3, the DNA is TGTGCCAGTAGGACAGGCACCACAACTAATGAAAAACTGTTTTTT.